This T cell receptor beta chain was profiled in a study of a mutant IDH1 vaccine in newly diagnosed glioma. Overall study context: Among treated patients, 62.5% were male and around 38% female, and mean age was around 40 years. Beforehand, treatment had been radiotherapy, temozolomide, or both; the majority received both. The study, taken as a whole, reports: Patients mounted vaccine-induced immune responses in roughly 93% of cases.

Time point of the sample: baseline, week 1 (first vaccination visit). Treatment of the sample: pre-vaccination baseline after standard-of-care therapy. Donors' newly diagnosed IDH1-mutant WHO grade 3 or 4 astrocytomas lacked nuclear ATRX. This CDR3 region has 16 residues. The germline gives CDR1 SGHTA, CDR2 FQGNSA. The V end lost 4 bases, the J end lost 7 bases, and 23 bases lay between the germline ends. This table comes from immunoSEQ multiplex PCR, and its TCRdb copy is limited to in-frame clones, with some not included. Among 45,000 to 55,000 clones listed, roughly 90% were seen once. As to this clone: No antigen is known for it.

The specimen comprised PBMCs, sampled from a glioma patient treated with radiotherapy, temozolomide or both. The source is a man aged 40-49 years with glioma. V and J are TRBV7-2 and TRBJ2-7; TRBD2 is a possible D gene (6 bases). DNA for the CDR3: TGTGCCAGCAGCTCCTCTTTACCGGGACTTGGGGGGGAGCAGTACTTC. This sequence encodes CASSSSLPGLGGEQYF. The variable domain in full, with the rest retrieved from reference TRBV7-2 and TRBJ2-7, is GAGVSQSPSNKVTEKGKDVELRCDPISGHTALYWYRQSLGQGLEFLIYFQGNSAPDKSGLPSDRFSAERTGGSVSTLTIQRTQQEDSAVYLCASSSSLPGLGGEQYFGPGTRLTVT.